This TCR beta chain originates from a study of follicular helper T cells after annual influenza vaccination. Time point of the sample: 2015-2016 season, pre-vaccination. Before and after seasonal inactivated influenza vaccination, adults gave blood for sorting CD4 subsets for sequencing. Sequencing used immunoSEQ multiplex PCR; TCRdb keeps in-frame clones, though not all of them. Among some 10,000 clones listed, around four fifths were seen once. Study conclusions and caveats: Rare clonotypes were missed; only about 9-21% of cells gave TCRB.

The CDR3 has 13 amino acids. Germline CDR1 SGHKS, CDR2 YYEKEE (reference sequence). Deletions cut 0 bases from V and 6 bases from J, with 7 bases between. In regard to this clone: Antigen specificity is unknown.

Sequencing used CXCR5+ CD38- circulating T follicular helper cells from blood, obtained on the day of influenza vaccination. Documented subset: circulating Tfh, non-naive CD4+CXCR5+PD-1+ (ICOS+CD38+ or ICOS-CD38-). This chain links TRBV5-5 with TRBJ1-5; D gene unclear. The origin of this receptor is an adult who received the influenza vaccine. CDR3 nucleotides: TGTGCCAGCAGCTTGGGGTGGGCTCAGCCCCAGCATTTT. This encodes CASSLGWAQPQHF. The full variable domain, in which reference TRBV5-5 and TRBJ1-5 provide the parts outside the CDR3, is DAGVTQSPTHLIKTRGQQVTLRCSPISGHKSVSWYQQVLGQGPQFIFQYYEKEERGRGNFPDRFSARQFPNYSSELNVNALLLGDSALYLCASSLGWAQPQHFGDGTRLSIL.